The T cell receptor (beta chain) described here comes from a study of blood T cells in healthy people across ages. Together with a sample-barcoded 5' primer, a J-beta primer mix was included in a second PCR lasting about 6 to 11 cycles. A minimum of 2.5 million CDR3-containing paired-end reads was obtained for each sample. Using its own MiXCR run on the 5' RACE reads, TCRdb lists one record per CDR3 protein. The sample lists 1,800,000 or so distinct CDR3 sequences; more than 35% were seen once. Each sample yielded at least 6.5 million isolated PBMCs. The CDR3 has 13 amino acids. Germline CDR1 and CDR2: SGHDT and YYEEEE. This clonotype has a handful of counts. A much more abundant neighbour one base away suggests this may be a read error.

V usage is TRBV5-6 and J usage is TRBJ1-5; no clear D. This receptor was identified in a human donor in good health. Sequenced material: blood. CDR3 loop: CASSFGPDQLQHF. The CDR3 region has the DNA TGTGCCAGCAGCTTCGGCCCCGACCAGCTCCAGCATTTT. The variable domain in full, with the rest retrieved from reference TRBV5-6 and TRBJ1-5, is DAGVTQSPTHLIKTRGQQVTLRCSPKSGHDTVSWYQQALGQGPQFIFQYYEEEERQRGNFPDRFSGHQFPNYSSELNVNALLLGDSALYLCASSFGPDQLQHFGDGTRLSIL.